Listed below are T cell receptor beta chains from one sample, sequenced in a study of cytomegalovirus exposure and HLA in healthy donors. Generated by immunoSEQ multiplex PCR, the TCRdb table keeps only in-frame clones and is missing some. The sample has about 200,000 clones; roughly 80% are singletons. The sequencing sample was made of PBMCs. The receptors derive from a male donor in good health and CMV-seropositive. Each CDR3 is given with its conserved first and last residue. The order of the fields is CDR3 length, V gene, J gene, CDR3 protein.

length: 11; V: TRBV27; J: TRBJ1-6; CDR3: CASFPRSPLHF
length: 14; V: TRBV18; J: TRBJ2-5; CDR3: CASSPRDSQETQYF
length: 14; V: TRBV11-1; J: TRBJ2-3; CDR3: CASSLAGTVGTQYF
length: 15; V: TRBV7-9; J: TRBJ1-1; CDR3: CASSSVLVELTEAFF
length: 14; V: TRBV6-4; J: TRBJ1-6; CDR3: CASSDFGGKSPLHF
length: 13; V: TRBV5-4; J: TRBJ1-1; CDR3: CASSSGQGEGAFF
length: 12; V: TRBV5-4; J: TRBJ1-1; CDR3: CASSFGGIEAFF
length: 18; V: TRBV7-3; J: TRBJ2-2; CDR3: CASSLAPSPRPGTGELFF
length: 14; V: TRBV10-3; J: TRBJ1-2; CDR3: CAISVHQGNYGYTF
length: 14; V: TRBV28; J: TRBJ1-3; CDR3: CASRQGAYGNTIYF
length: 14; V: TRBV29-1; J: TRBJ2-4; CDR3: CSVDYAGGQNIQYF
length: 15; V: TRBV7-3; J: TRBJ2-7; CDR3: CASSSQAGNSYEQYF
length: 16; V: TRBV19; J: TRBJ2-3; CDR3: CASSLMIAGGGDTQYF
length: 13; V: TRBV5-6; J: TRBJ2-1; CDR3: CASSLSGRNEQFF
length: 14; V: TRBV7-8; J: TRBJ1-1; CDR3: CASSLERLNTEAFF
length: 13; V: TRBV19; J: TRBJ2-7; CDR3: CASTAGGPGEQYF
length: 15; V: TRBV6-5; J: TRBJ1-2; CDR3: CASSYYPGHNYGYTF
length: 15; V: TRBV7-3; J: TRBJ2-1; CDR3: CASSLASVPYNEQFF
length: 15; V: TRBV7-3; J: TRBJ2-1; CDR3: CASSTKNSGYNEQFF
length: 13; V: TRBV12-5; J: TRBJ1-2; CDR3: CASGQGQGFGYTF
length: 15; V: TRBV6-5; J: TRBJ1-5; CDR3: CASSYRAPRGQPQHF
length: 12; V: TRBV7-2; J: TRBJ1-1; CDR3: CASSFGTVEAFF
length: 14; V: TRBV10-3; J: TRBJ1-6; CDR3: CAISESRWDSPLHF
length: 13; V: TRBV6-5; J: TRBJ1-2; CDR3: CASRRRTLYGYTF
length: 16; V: TRBV28; J: TRBJ2-7; CDR3: CASSLFSGRASSEQYF
length: 13; V: TRBV2; J: TRBJ1-1; CDR3: CASSGESNTEAFF
length: 14; V: TRBV27; J: TRBJ1-5; CDR3: CASSFRGSESGQHF
length: 16; V: TRBV30; J: TRBJ2-6; CDR3: CAWKGTGSSGANVLTF
length: 14; V: TRBV29-1; J: TRBJ2-7; CDR3: CSVDPGTESYEQYF
length: 14; V: TRBV7-3; J: TRBJ1-1; CDR3: CASSRGAARTEAFF
length: 13; V: TRBV6-5; J: TRBJ1-1; CDR3: CASSTTGFTEAFF
length: 14; V: TRBV7-8; J: TRBJ1-2; CDR3: CASSLPGLSDGYTF
length: 16; V: TRBV27; J: NA; CDR3: CASSSQLTSGNLEQYF
length: 17; V: TRBV9; J: TRBJ2-1; CDR3: CASSVDLAGGGYNEQFF
length: 14; V: TRBV2; J: TRBJ1-5; CDR3: CASTKDRGVQPQHF
length: 18; V: TRBV7-9; J: TRBJ2-7; CDR3: CASSSPMIRQERRYEQYF
length: 16; V: TRBV7-9; J: TRBJ2-7; CDR3: CASRYLGTGGSYEQYF
length: 13; V: TRBV5-1; J: TRBJ2-5; CDR3: CASSPGLPETQYF
length: 15; V: TRBV2; J: TRBJ1-1; CDR3: CASKRGLGIGTEAFF
length: 14; V: TRBV7-7; J: TRBJ2-5; CDR3: CASSLRSWEGEQYF
length: 15; V: TRBV7-2; J: TRBJ2-4; CDR3: CASSLKREGLSIQYF
length: 15; V: TRBV11-3; J: TRBJ2-1; CDR3: CASSFKSGGVWEQFF
length: 13; V: TRBV19; J: TRBJ1-1; CDR3: CASSKGVDTEAFF
length: 15; V: TRBV7-3; J: TRBJ2-1; CDR3: CASSSGLSSYNEQFF
length: 14; V: TRBV4-2; J: TRBJ1-5; CDR3: CASSQVQGPGGQHF
length: 16; V: TRBV5-4; J: TRBJ2-3; CDR3: CASSPSASGGTDTQYF
length: 14; V: TRBV6-1; J: TRBJ2-7; CDR3: CASSEVGGVGEQYF
length: 15; V: TRBV6-5; J: TRBJ2-6; CDR3: CASSYLEAGANVLTF
length: 13; V: TRBV5-6; J: TRBJ2-3; CDR3: CASSLLAGGTQYF